This entry lists 4 T cell receptor beta chains sequenced from one sample in a study of cytomegalovirus exposure and HLA in healthy donors. The PCR employed 60 Vbeta primers together with 13 Jbeta primers. Profiled with immunoSEQ multiplex PCR; TCRdb holds only in-frame clones, not every one. This table has approximately 100,000 clones, 70% to 85% appearing once. The sample consisted of PBMCs. Every receptor here comes from a boy aged 10-17 years in good health and CMV-seronegative.

The rearrangement joins TRBV9 to TRBJ1-3, with TRBD1 identical over 7 bases. The CDR3 sequence is 16 residues long. With 4 bases clipped from V and 4 bases from J, the junction kept 11 bases outside the gene matches. The germline V gene encodes CDR1 SGDLS and CDR2 YYNGEE. This CDR3 reads CASSLQTGVGGNTIYF. DNA for the CDR3: TGTGCCAGCAGCCTCCAAACAGGGGTGGGAGGAAACACCATATATTTT.

This rearrangement joins TRBV19 to TRBJ2-1; 11 nucleotides line up with TRBD2. CDR1 and CDR2 from the germline V gene are LNHDA and SQIVND (reference sequence). The CDR3 loop spans 14 amino acids. V dropped 6 bases and J dropped 8; count of bases not matched to a gene: 6. The CDR3 DNA follows: TGTGCCAGTAGCCGACTAGCGGGGTTCCATGAGCAGTTCTTC. Encoded protein: CASSRLAGFHEQFF.

The rearrangement joins TRBV5-4 to TRBJ2-7; 11 bases match TRBD1. V shed 3 bases and J 1 base; nucleotides not matched to a gene: 0. The CDR3 sequence is 14 residues long. From germline, CDR1 is SGHNT and CDR2 YYREEE (reference sequence). In DNA, the CDR3 is TGTGCCAGCAGCTGGGACAGGGGGTCCTACGAGCAGTACTTC. Translating gives CASSWDRGSYEQYF.

The J gene is TRBJ1-1, the V gene TRBV28; D ambiguous. Trimming left V 2 bases short and J 5 bases short, with 15 bases between. CDR3 length equals 15 residues. From germline, CDR1 is MDHEN and CDR2 SYDVKM. CDR3 DNA sequence: TGTGCCAGCAGTTTAAGGGTATCGGGGTTAACTGAAGCTTTCTTT. Translated, it gives CASSLRVSGLTEAFF.